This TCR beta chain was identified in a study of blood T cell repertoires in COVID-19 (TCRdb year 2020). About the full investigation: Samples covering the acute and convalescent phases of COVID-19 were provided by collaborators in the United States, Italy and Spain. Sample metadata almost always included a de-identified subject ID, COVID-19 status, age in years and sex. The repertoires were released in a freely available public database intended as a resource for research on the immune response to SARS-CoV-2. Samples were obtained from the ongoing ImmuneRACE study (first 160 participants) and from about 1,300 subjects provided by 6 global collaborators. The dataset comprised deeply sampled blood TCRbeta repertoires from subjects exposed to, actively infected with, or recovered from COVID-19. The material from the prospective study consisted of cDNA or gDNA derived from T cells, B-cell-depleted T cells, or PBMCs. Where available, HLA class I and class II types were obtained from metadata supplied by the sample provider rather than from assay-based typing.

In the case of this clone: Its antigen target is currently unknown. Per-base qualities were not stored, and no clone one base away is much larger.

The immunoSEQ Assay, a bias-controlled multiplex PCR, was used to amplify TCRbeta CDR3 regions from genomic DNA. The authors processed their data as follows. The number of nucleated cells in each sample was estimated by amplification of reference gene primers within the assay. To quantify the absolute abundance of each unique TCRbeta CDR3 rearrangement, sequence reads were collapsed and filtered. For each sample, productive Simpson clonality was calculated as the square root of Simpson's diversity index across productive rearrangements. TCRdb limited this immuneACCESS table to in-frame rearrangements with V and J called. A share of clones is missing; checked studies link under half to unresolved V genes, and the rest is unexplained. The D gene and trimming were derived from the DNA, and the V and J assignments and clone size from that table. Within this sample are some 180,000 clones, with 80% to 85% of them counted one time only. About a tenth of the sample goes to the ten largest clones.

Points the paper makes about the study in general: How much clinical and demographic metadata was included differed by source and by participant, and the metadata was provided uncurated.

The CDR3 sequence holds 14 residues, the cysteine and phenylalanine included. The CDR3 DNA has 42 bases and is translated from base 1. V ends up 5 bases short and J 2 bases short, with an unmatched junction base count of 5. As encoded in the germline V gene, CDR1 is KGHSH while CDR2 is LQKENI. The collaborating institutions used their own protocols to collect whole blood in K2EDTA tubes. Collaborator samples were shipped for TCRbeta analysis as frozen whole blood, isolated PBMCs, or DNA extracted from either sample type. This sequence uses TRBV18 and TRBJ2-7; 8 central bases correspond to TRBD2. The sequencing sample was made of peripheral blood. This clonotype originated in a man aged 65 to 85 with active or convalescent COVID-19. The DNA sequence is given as TGTGCCAGCTCAATCGGACTAGCCACCTACGAGCAGTACTTC. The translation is CASSIGLATYEQYF.